This T cell receptor beta chain was recovered during a study of T cell changes during pregnancy in multiple sclerosis. Sequencing used immunoSEQ multiplex PCR; TCRdb keeps in-frame clones, though not all of them. This table has approximately 40,000 clones, more than 85% appearing once. The CDR3 has 14 residues. Per the germline V gene, CDR1 is SGHDT and CDR2 is YYEEEE. Trimming cost V 4 bases and J 5 bases; bases outside gene matches: 7. This receptor was taken from a female donor with multiple sclerosis, enrolled in a pregnancy study. The chain couples TRBV5-6 to TRBJ2-7, with TRBD1 matching over 9 bases. The starting material was CD8+ T cells from peripheral blood mononuclear cells, obtained in the third trimester of pregnancy. Here the CDR3 reads CASSARDRANEQYF. DNA for the CDR3: TGTGCCAGCAGCGCCCGGGACAGGGCGAACGAGCAGTACTTC.